The TCR beta chain described here comes from a study of T cells in Graves' hyperthyroidism and ophthalmopathy (dated by TCRdb to about 2019). In terms of the full investigation: Peripheral blood samples were taken at the time of initial diagnosis, prior to any treatment. For training and testing, the 100 or so patients in the discovery cohort were randomly divided in a 7:3 ratio. The study also compared thyroid tissue and blood T-cell repertoires from several Graves' hyperthyroidism patients. Following sampling, methimazole starting at 30 mg daily was given to hyperthyroidism patients, and high-dose intravenous methylprednisolone was given to ophthalmopathy patients. TCR Vbeta CDR3 sequencing of roughly 140 peripheral blood samples (about 45 ophthalmopathy, under 80 hyperthyroidism and some 17 progressor patients) is reported in the paper. Whether ophthalmopathy could be predicted prospectively was tested in an independent validation cohort made up of 18 to 20 hyperthyroidism patients plus 17 patients who later progressed to ophthalmopathy. To identify distinguishing TCR V-J signatures, a discovery cohort of some 100 patients was used, comprising some 45 with Graves' ophthalmopathy and roughly 60 with stable Graves' hyperthyroidism.

The cysteine opens and the phenylalanine closes a CDR3 of 13 amino acids. CDR3 DNA only is kept here, 39 bases in frame from base 1. CDR1 and CDR2 (SGHTA, FQGNSA) derive from the germline V gene. V drops 8 bases and J drops 0 bases, leaving 10 bases in between. Points on this clonotype: Its target antigen remains unknown. Per-base quality was not reported, and no clone a single base away is much larger than it.

Overall study results and their limits: No statistical method was used to set the sample size in advance, and investigators knew the group allocation. Blood samples also contained most of the expanded thyroid clonotypes (frequency above 0.001), which suggests that blood repertoires may reflect thyroid immune responses. In cross-validation, a model built on a 13 V-J signature told ophthalmopathy apart from stable hyperthyroidism with under 90% sensitivity and about 81% specificity, and in testing the same model reached 80%/75%. During validation, the model predicted progression to ophthalmopathy a median of roughly 7.1 months ahead of onset, with more than 55% sensitivity and roughly 75% specificity.

A patient counted as having stable Graves' hyperthyroidism if no progression to ophthalmopathy occurred over 18 months of follow-up. The hyperthyroidism patients were between 18 and 65 years old and newly diagnosed, with a disease duration of less than 2 months. Exclusion was applied to patients with uncontrolled infections, other autoimmune diseases, pregnancy or lactation. Diagnoses were established on the basis of clinical symptoms, serum thyroxine and TRAb, thyroid ultrasound, and orbital computed tomography. Ficoll-Paque density gradient centrifugation was used to isolate PBMCs from 8.5 to 10 ml of fresh peripheral blood. Trizol reagent was used to extract total RNA, and RNA quality was then checked on an Agilent 2100 Bioanalyzer. TCR beta CDR3 regions were amplified from RNA transcripts. A first-round RT-PCR of the TCR CDR3 used the HTBI primer set with the Qiagen OneStep RT-PCR kit. Libraries were constructed in a second round of multiplex PCR, after which size selection and purification were carried out. Libraries were sequenced paired-end with 100 bp reads on an Illumina HiSeq2000. In the original analysis: SOAPnuke was used to process the raw data, throwing out any read that contained adapters or uncalled bases, had a mean Phred below 15, or lacked an exact constant-primer or identifier match. COPE v1.2.5 was used to merge high-quality paired reads, and clonotypes were defined as unique nucleotide sequences. MiTCR v1.1 was used to align clonotypes to the IMGT TRBV, TRBD and TRBJ reference segments. The analysis included only V-J combinations with a frequency above 0.0001, which together covered around 99% of the repertoires. The TCS score was defined as the ratio of F50 (clonal expansion) to E x V (chaos), calculated using BLOSUM62-based TCRdist between CDR3 peptides within each V-J. Welch's t-statistics and random forest reduced fewer than 550 V-J features to roughly 13, which were used in a naive Bayes classifier (R e1071). The Morisita-Horn index was used to measure how similar the thyroid and blood repertoires were. The raw public reads went through TCRdb reprocessing: fastp at Q25, MiXCR clone calling, in-frame beta chains kept. Each record represents a unique CDR3 protein, reported with the most common genes and DNA among its rows. The V and J calls come from TCRdb's annotation, not from the publication. This sample has just under 750,000 distinct CDR3 sequences in its table, and approximately 36% of those were observed once. Jointly, the top ten make up more than 25% of the sample.

This TCR was sampled from a woman aged 40 to 49 with Graves' hyperthyroidism. The sequence joins TRBV7-2 to TRBJ1-1; no D gene call is confident. The sequencing input was blood. In nucleotide form, the sequence is TGTGCCAGCGGCCCCCGATTGAACACTGAAGCTTTCTTT. This is translated as CASGPRLNTEAFF. Where the CDR3 stops, the reference TRBV7-2 and TRBJ1-1 genes take over; the full variable domain is GAGVSQSPSNKVTEKGKDVELRCDPISGHTALYWYRQSLGQGLEFLIYFQGNSAPDKSGLPSDRFSAERTGGSVSTLTIQRTQQEDSAVYLCASGPRLNTEAFFGQGTRLTVV.